These 32 T cell receptor beta chains came from one sample sequenced in a study of blood T cells in healthy people across ages. Primers used in a second PCR of roughly 6 to 11 cycles were a sample-barcoded 5' primer and a J-beta primer mix. One entry per CDR3 protein results from TCRdb running MiXCR on the 5' RACE reads. The sample records 550,000 to 650,000 distinct CDR3 sequences, approximately 30% being singletons. Input material: blood. All receptors derive from a woman at least 80 years old in good health.

Note on this clonotype: One end of the junction does not line up with germline, which may come from a read error. The V gene is TRBV5-1, the J gene TRBJ2-7; 10 nucleotides align to TRBD1. The V gene's germline CDR1 is SGHRS and CDR2 YFSETQ. The CDR3 has 15 amino acids. Written as DNA, the CDR3 is TGCGCCAGCAGATACGGACAGGGGGGCTGGGACGAGCGGTACTTC. Protein product: CASRYGQGGWDERYF.

This clonotype was seen at least ten times. V gene TRBV15 combines with J gene TRBJ2-5, with 12 bases aligning to TRBD2. From germline, CDR1 is LNHNV and CDR2 YYDKDF (reference sequence). CDR3 length: 15 amino acids. V shed 9 bases, J shed 1 base, and the junction held 6 bases outside the gene matches. The CDR3 region has the DNA TGTGCCACGACTACTAGCGGGGGGACCCAAGAGACCCAGTACTTC. Translation: CATTTSGGTQETQYF.

This clonotype was recorded once. The CDR3, as DNA: TGTGCCATCAGTTTACTAGCGGGGGCCCTTAACAATGAGCAGTTCTTC. It codes for CAISLLAGALNNEQFF. The chain combines TRBV10-3 with TRBJ2-1; 11 bases fit TRBD2. CDR1 ENHRY and CDR2 SYGVKD come from the germline V gene. V gave up 5 bases and J gave up 5 bases; unmatched junction bases: 8. The CDR3 spans 16 residues.

This clonotype was observed at least ten times. This may stem from a read error, because a much larger clone lies one nucleotide away. V and J are TRBV20-1 and TRBJ2-1; D is unclear. TRBJ2-7 matches the DNA end more closely, so the J call is doubtful. The CDR3 extends over 13 amino acids. Germline-derived CDR1 and CDR2 are DFQATT and SNEGSKA (reference sequence). The CDR3 bases are TGCAGTGCTAGAGCGAGCTCCTACAATGAGCAGTACTTC. This sequence encodes CSARASSYNEQYF.

The J gene is TRBJ1-1, the V gene TRBV10-3; a possible D gene is TRBD1 (5 bases). Trimming removed 6 bases from V and 10 bases from J, with 15 bases in between. The CDR3 runs 12 residues. Per the germline V gene, CDR1 is ENHRY and CDR2 is SYGVKD. The CDR3 region has the DNA TGTGCCATCAGCGCGGGGGAATTGGGAGCTTTCTTT. This sequence encodes CAISAGELGAFF.

The CDR3 loop is CASSSGTIYGYTF. The CDR3 DNA reads as TGTGCCAGCAGCTCCGGGACCATCTATGGCTACACCTTC. The rearrangement uses TRBV7-3 and TRBJ1-2, with D possibly being TRBD1 (5 bases). Germline CDR1 reads SGHTA; CDR2 reads FQGTGA. With 4 bases removed from V and 4 bases from J, the gap between germline ends came to 10 bases. The CDR3 contains 13 residues. Complete variable domain (other parts from reference TRBV7-3 and TRBJ1-2): GAGVSQTPSNKVTEKGKYVELRCDPISGHTALYWYRQSLGQGPEFLIYFQGTGAADDSGLPNDRFFAVRPEGSVSTLKIQRTERGDSAVYLCASSSGTIYGYTFGSGTRLTVV.

Note on this clonotype: Just one base apart from a much larger clone, this may be a read error. V usage is TRBV10-3 and J usage is TRBJ2-1; 7 bases are shared with TRBD2. Germline CDR1 is ENHRY and CDR2 is SYGVKD. The CDR3 contains 14 residues. With 4 bases clipped from V and 10 bases from J, the junction kept 10 bases outside the gene matches. The CDR3 here is CAISGRGGVEEQFF. CDR3 coding DNA: TGTGCCATCAGTGGACGCGGGGGAGTCGAAGAGCAGTTCTTC.

This clonotype has more than one count but fewer than ten. This may stem from a read error, because a much larger clone lies one nucleotide away. The CDR3 loop is CSAYLAGPYNEQYF. The CDR3 coding sequence is TGCAGTGCGTATCTAGCGGGCCCCTACAATGAGCAGTACTTC. This sequence joins TRBV20-1 and TRBJ2-1, with TRBD2 matching over 8 bases. The DNA end lines up better with TRBJ2-7; the J call may be wrong. Germline values: CDR1 DFQATT, CDR2 SNEGSKA (reference sequence). The CDR3 runs 14 residues.

Points on this clonotype: A much larger clone lies one base from this, so it may be a read error. The rearrangement joins TRBV20-1 to TRBJ2-7; D may be TRBD1 (5 bases). CDR1 is DFQATT and CDR2 is SNEGSKA in the germline V gene (reference sequence). Between the trimmed V and J ends, which lost 0 bases and 7 bases, there was a span of 16 bases. The CDR3 is 14 residues long. The CDR3 sequence: CSARDGATVHEQYF. In DNA form, the CDR3 reads TGCAGTGCTAGAGATGGGGCCACAGTCCATGAGCAGTACTTC.

This clonotype was recorded at least ten times. V and J are TRBV6-2 or TRBV6-3 and TRBJ2-1; maybe TRBD2 (5 bases). This CDR3 has 12 residues. Germline V gene sequence: CDR1 MNHEY, CDR2 SVGEGT. The germline V and J ends were trimmed by 5 bases and 10 bases, with 12 bases remaining between them. The CDR3 is CASSTPPGEQFF. The CDR3 nucleotides read TGTGCCAGCAGTACCCCCCCGGGGGAGCAGTTCTTC.

Many counts were recorded for this clonotype. The chain combines TRBV7-9 with TRBJ1-2; the match to TRBD1 covers 7 bases. J gave up 8 bases and V 1 base, and 13 bases lay outside the gene matches. Looked up from germline, CDR1 is SEHNR and CDR2 is FQNEAQ (reference sequence). CDR3 length: 16 amino acids. The CDR3 DNA follows: TGTGCCAGCAGCTTAGGGGCGGACAGGTTGGGGTCCGGCTACACCTTC. As protein: CASSLGADRLGSGYTF.

This chain joins TRBV6-2 or TRBV6-3 and TRBJ2-1, with TRBD2 matching 12 bases. CDR3 size: 19 residues. Losses at the gene ends were 0 bases for V and 0 bases for J; bases not matched to a gene: 6. Germline V lookup: CDR1 MNHEY, CDR2 SVGEGT. The CDR3 region is CASSYSLAGGTGSYNEQFF. CDR3 bases: TGTGCCAGCAGTTACTCCCTAGCGGGGGGGACGGGCTCCTACAATGAGCAGTTCTTC.

To note about this clonotype: Being one base from a much bigger clone, this may be a read error. V gene TRBV6-6 combines with J gene TRBJ2-1; D not certain. CDR1 is MNHNY, CDR2 SVGAGI, per germline (reference sequence). The length of the CDR3 is 14 residues. V was pared by 6 bases and J by 15 bases, with 24 bases between. CDR3 loop: CASRFRPGLVDGFF. CDR3 DNA sequence: TGTGCCAGCAGGTTTCGGCCTGGTTTGGTGGACGGGTTCTTC.

This clonotype came up a few times. This may be a read error: a much more frequent sequence differs by one nucleotide. The CDR3 DNA reads as TGTGCCAGCAGTTCCCGGACAGTCAATGAGCAGTACTTC. The encoded protein is CASSSRTVNEQYF. The gene calls are TRBV6-2 or TRBV6-3 and TRBJ2-5; D is perhaps TRBD1 (6 bases). The CDR3 contains 13 residues. The V gene lost 4 bases and the J gene lost 11 bases, with 17 bases spanning the gap. CDR1 is MNHEY and CDR2 is SVGEGT in the germline V gene.

The DNA for the CDR3 is TGCAGTGCTGGGAACCGGATCGCCGGGGTCAATGAGCAGTTCTTC. Amino acids: CSAGNRIAGVNEQFF. The chain is built from TRBV20-1 and TRBJ2-1; D perhaps matches TRBD2 (5 bases). Between the trimmed V and J ends, which lost 5 bases and 6 bases, there was a span of 20 bases. The CDR3 is 15 amino acids. Germline values: CDR1 DFQATT, CDR2 SNEGSKA (reference sequence).

This clonotype was recorded at least ten times. This rearrangement joins TRBV12-3 or TRBV12-4 to TRBJ1-1; 9 bases align to TRBD1. Unmatched junction bases numbered 3, after V lost 3 bases and J lost 4 bases. The CDR3 sequence is 14 residues long. The CDR3 spells CASSFDRGGTEAFF. DNA of the CDR3: TGTGCCAGCAGTTTCGACAGGGGGGGCACTGAAGCTTTCTTT.

This clonotype was counted many times. CDR3 protein: CASSAQGRGYTDTQYF. As DNA, the CDR3 is TGTGCCAGCAGCGCCCAGGGACGGGGATACACAGATACGCAGTATTTT. The chain recombines TRBV9 with TRBJ2-3, with D perhaps matching TRBD1 or TRBD2 (5 bases each). V gave up 3 bases and J gave up 2 bases, with 16 bases separating them. There are 16 residues in the CDR3. The germline V gene has CDR1 SGDLS and CDR2 YYNGEE.

A note on this clonotype: A much larger clone differs from this one at a single base, so this may be a read error. The V and J genes are TRBV2 and TRBJ2-3; a possible D gene is TRBD1 (5 bases). This CDR3 contains 12 residues. Per germline, CDR1 SNHLY and CDR2 FYNNEI. CDR3 amino acids: CASSGVTDMQYF. The CDR3 DNA is TGTGCCAGCAGTGGTGTGACAGATATGCAGTATTTT.

The chain combines TRBV7-2 with TRBJ2-5; the match to TRBD2 covers 9 bases. CDR1 is SGHTA and CDR2 is FQGNSA in the germline V gene. The CDR3 totals 15 residues. V gave up 9 bases and J gave up 1 base; unmatched junction bases: 9. This CDR3 is CASSWTSAIQETQYF. In nucleotides, the CDR3 is TGTGCCAGTAGTTGGACTAGCGCCATCCAAGAGACCCAGTACTTC.

The sample holds a few counts of this clonotype. This chain links TRBV2 with TRBJ2-3, with a possible D match to TRBD2 (5 bases). The CDR3 loop spans 13 amino acids. With 8 bases removed from V and 6 bases from J, the gap between germline ends came to 15 bases. CDR1 and CDR2 (germline): SNHLY, FYNNEI. The DNA of the CDR3 is TGTGCCAGCGGGAGAGGCCGGTGGGATACGCAGTATTTT. This encodes CASGRGRWDTQYF.

There are a few counts of this clonotype. The J gene is TRBJ1-1, the V gene TRBV6-2 or TRBV6-3; a weak D match, TRBD1 (5 bases). V was trimmed by 3 bases and J by 3 bases, leaving 11 bases between them. CDR1 and CDR2 from the germline V gene are MNHEY and SVGEGT. This CDR3 contains 14 residues. The CDR3 region is CASSYRSRDTEAFF. For the CDR3, the DNA is TGTGCCAGCAGTTATCGGTCCAGGGACACTGAAGCTTTCTTT.

A few counts support this clonotype. A much larger clonotype is one base distant, so this may be a read error. This rearrangement joins TRBV10-3 to TRBJ2-7; D is uncertain. CDR1 and CDR2 from the germline V gene are ENHRY and SYGVKD. The CDR3 extends over 12 amino acids. With 7 bases removed from V and 5 bases from J, the gap between germline ends came to 12 bases. CDR3 in DNA: TGTGCCATCAATGCCGGTTTCAACGAGCAGTACTTC. Encoded protein: CAINAGFNEQYF.

A note on this clonotype: A much more abundant neighbour one base away suggests this may be a read error. The V gene is TRBV12-5, the J gene TRBJ2-7; no definite D call. Trimming removed 2 bases at V and 7 bases at J, with 6 bases between. This CDR3 region has 11 residues. Germline V gene lookup returns CDR1 LGHNT and CDR2 FRNRAP. The CDR3: CASGLRDEQYF. CDR3 sequence (DNA): TGTGCTAGTGGTTTGCGCGATGAGCAGTACTTC.

This clonotype was seen ten or more times. The chain employs TRBV6-5 and TRBJ2-7; D unclear. This CDR3 region has 14 residues. Germline-derived CDR1 and CDR2 are MNHEY and SVGAGI. Trimming removed 5 bases from V and 2 bases from J, with 13 bases in between. The CDR3 nucleotides read TGTGCCAGCAGTCCCAGTTGGGCCCCCTACGAGCAGTACTTC. It encodes CASSPSWAPYEQYF.

The J gene is TRBJ1-1, the V gene TRBV30; D unclear. Germline loops: CDR1 GTSNPN, CDR2 SVGIG (reference sequence). The CDR3 loop spans 12 amino acids. The V and J ends lost 1 base and 6 bases respectively, with 9 bases between them. As DNA, the CDR3 is TGTGCCTGGAGTGAGGAGGCAGCTGAAGCTTTCTTT. Its protein product is CAWSEEAAEAFF.

The CDR3: CSVERVGRAFF. CDR3 in DNA: TGCAGCGTTGAAAGGGTCGGCAGGGCTTTCTTT. The chain has TRBV29-1 and TRBJ1-1; D gene ambiguous. Trimming left V 2 bases short and J 11 bases short, with 12 bases between. In germline, CDR1 is SQVTM, CDR2 ANQGSEA. The CDR3 covers 11 residues.

This clonotype showed up many times. This chain links TRBV5-8 with TRBJ2-1; TRBD2 might be the D (5 bases). The V gene lost 5 bases and the J gene lost 2 bases, with 14 bases spanning the gap. Germline values: CDR1 SGHTS, CDR2 YDEGEE. This CDR3 spans 15 amino acids. Written as DNA, the CDR3 is TGTGCCAGCAGATCGGCGGGTAACCCCTACAATGAGCAGTTCTTC. Its translation: CASRSAGNPYNEQFF.

About this clonotype itself: This sequence may be a read error, since a much larger clone differs from it by one base. The CDR3 sequence: CASNFSGQTEAFF. The CDR3 region has the DNA TGCGCCAGCAACTTCTCCGGCCAAACTGAAGCTTTCTTT. This sequence joins TRBV5-1 and TRBJ1-1; no definite D call. The germline V and J ends were trimmed by 6 bases and 5 bases, with 14 bases remaining between them. This CDR3 has 13 residues. Looked up from germline, CDR1 is SGHRS and CDR2 is YFSETQ. The complete variable domain, with remaining parts taken from reference TRBV5-1 and TRBJ1-1, reads KAGVTQTPRYLIKTRGQQVTLSCSPISGHRSVSWYQQTPGQGLQFLFEYFSETQRNKGNFPGRFSGRQFSNSRSEMNVSTLELGDSALYLCASNFSGQTEAFFGQGTRLTVV.

This clonotype occurred many times. The chain links TRBV7-3 to TRBJ2-1, with D hard to call. V lost 1 base and J lost 8, with 6 bases in between. Looked up from germline, CDR1 is SGHTA and CDR2 is FQGTGA. This CDR3 region has 12 residues. The CDR3, as DNA: TGTGCCAGCAGCTTAAAGGGTGATGAGCAGTTCTTC. Translated: CASSLKGDEQFF.

The chain employs TRBV4-2 and TRBJ2-3, with D perhaps TRBD2 (5 bases). CDR3 length: 18 residues. V lost 0 bases and J lost 3, with 19 bases in between. In germline, CDR1 is LGHNA, CDR2 YNFKEQ. The CDR3 DNA follows: TGTGCCAGCAGCCAAGAGGTGCTAGCCTCATCGAAAACAGATACGCAGTATTTT. Amino acid sequence: CASSQEVLASSKTDTQYF.

This clonotype was picked up many times. This chain joins TRBV20-1 and TRBJ2-3; D gene ambiguous. The CDR3 loop spans 11 amino acids. The germline V and J ends were trimmed by 3 bases and 4 bases, with 5 bases remaining between them. Germline CDR1 is DFQATT and CDR2 is SNEGSKA (reference sequence). For the CDR3, the DNA is TGCAGTGCTAGGTGGGCAGATACGCAGTATTTT. It specifies CSARWADTQYF.

This clonotype occurred many times. This rearrangement joins TRBV12-3 or TRBV12-4 to TRBJ2-5; D remains unclear. The CDR3 is 11 amino acids. V gave up 5 bases and J gave up 3 bases, with 4 bases separating them. CDR3 bases: TGTGCCAGCAGTGAGAAAGAGACCCAGTACTTC. Residues: CASSEKETQYF.